This T cell receptor (beta chain) was profiled in a study of PD-L1 blockade in urothelial cancer. Study information: Per blood sample, T cells had a median of around 140,000.

The sample holds a few counts of this clone. Its target is unknown. Germline V gene lookup returns CDR1 MDHEN and CDR2 SYDVKM. V shed 6 bases and J shed 10 bases, with 13 bases lying between them. CDR3 size: 11 residues. Synthetic spike-ins, TCR analog templates, were added into each PCR. Method: immunoSEQ multiplex PCR; TCRdb's copy keeps in-frame clones and lacks some. The sample holds more than 35,000 clones, 82% seen once. Time point denoted: peripheral blood 6 weeks after treatment start. Study observations and caveats: Tumor-associated TCR clones expanded more in blood at 3 weeks in patients with durable benefit.

This TCR was sampled from a man between 60 and 75 years old with urothelial cancer. V is TRBV28 and J is TRBJ2-7, with a weak D call TRBD2 (5 bases). The sequencing here drew on PBMCs, taken around atezolizumab (anti-PD-L1) treatment. The CDR3 DNA is TGTGCCAGCAGCCTTACTAGAAGTCAGTACTTC. This translates into CASSLTRSQYF.